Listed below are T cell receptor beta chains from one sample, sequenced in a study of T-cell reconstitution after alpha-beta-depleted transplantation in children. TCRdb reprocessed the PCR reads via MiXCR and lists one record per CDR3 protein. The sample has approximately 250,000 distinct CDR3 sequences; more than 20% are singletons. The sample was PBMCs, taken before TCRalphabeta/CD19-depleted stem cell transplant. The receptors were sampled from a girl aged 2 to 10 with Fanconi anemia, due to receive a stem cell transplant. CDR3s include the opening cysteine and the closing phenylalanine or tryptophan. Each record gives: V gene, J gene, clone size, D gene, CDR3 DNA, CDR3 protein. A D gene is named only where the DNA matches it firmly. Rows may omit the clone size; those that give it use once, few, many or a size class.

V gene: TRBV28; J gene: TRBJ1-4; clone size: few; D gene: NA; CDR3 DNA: TGTGCCAGCAGTTTTAGCGGTGAAAAACTGTTTTTT; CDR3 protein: CASSFSGEKLFF
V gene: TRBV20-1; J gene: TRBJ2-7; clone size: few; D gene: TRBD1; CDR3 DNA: TGCAGTGCTAGAGTCTTCGGGACAGGGGACTACGAGCAGTACTTC; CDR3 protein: CSARVFGTGDYEQYF
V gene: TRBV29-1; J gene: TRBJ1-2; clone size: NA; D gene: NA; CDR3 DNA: TGCAGCGTTGACGGCGGCGGACAGACCAAATCCTTCTATGGCTACACCTTC; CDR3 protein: CSVDGGGQTKSFYGYTF
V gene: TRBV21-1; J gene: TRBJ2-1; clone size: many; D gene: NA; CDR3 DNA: TGTGCCAGCAGCAAAGACAGCGACAATGAGCAGTTCTTC; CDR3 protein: CASSKDSDNEQFF
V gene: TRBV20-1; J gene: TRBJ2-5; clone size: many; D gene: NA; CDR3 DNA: TGCAGTGCTAGAAAACACTCGAACCAAATACAAGAGACCCAGTACTTC; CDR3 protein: CSARKHSNQIQETQYF
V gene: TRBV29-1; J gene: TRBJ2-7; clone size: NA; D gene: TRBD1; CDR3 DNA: TGCAGCGTTAGGGACAGCCTACGTTACGAGCAGTACTTC; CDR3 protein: CSVRDSLRYEQYF
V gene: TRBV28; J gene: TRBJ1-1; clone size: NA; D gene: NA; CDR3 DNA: TGTGCCAGCAGTCCGCTCTCTTCAGGGTATAACACTGAAGCTTTCTTT; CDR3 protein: CASSPLSSGYNTEAFF
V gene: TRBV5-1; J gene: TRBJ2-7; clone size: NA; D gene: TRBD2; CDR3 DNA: TGCGCCAGCAGTCTGAGCGGGGGGGCTGACGAGCAGTACTTC; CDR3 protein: CASSLSGGADEQYF
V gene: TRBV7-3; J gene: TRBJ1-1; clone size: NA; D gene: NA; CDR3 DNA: TGTGCCAGCAGCTTAACTCCGAGAGATCGCCGGGACAAGGTATTT; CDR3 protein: CASSLTPRDRRDKVF
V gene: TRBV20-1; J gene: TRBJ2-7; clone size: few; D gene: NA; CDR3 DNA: TGCAGTGTACATTCCGGGGGGACATTCTACGAGCAGTACTTC; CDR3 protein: CSVHSGGTFYEQYF
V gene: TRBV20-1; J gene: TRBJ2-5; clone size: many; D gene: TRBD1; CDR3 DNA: TGCAGTGCTAGGGTTCAGGGGGCAACCGAGACCCAGTACTTC; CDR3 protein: CSARVQGATETQYF
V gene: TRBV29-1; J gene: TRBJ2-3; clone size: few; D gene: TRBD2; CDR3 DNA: TGCAGCGTTGAAGGGGGACTAGCGGGGACCACAGATACGCAGTATTTT; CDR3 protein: CSVEGGLAGTTDTQYF
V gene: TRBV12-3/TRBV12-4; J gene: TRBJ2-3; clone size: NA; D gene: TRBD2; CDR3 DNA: TGTGCCAGCAGCCCCGGACTAGCGTCGGATACGCAGTATTTT; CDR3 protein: CASSPGLASDTQYF
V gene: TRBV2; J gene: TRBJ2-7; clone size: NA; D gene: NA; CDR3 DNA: TGTGCCAGCAGCGGAGAATTCCCTGTTCCTATTTTC; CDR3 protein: CASSGEFPVPIF
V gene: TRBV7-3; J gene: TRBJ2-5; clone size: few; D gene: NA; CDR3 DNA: TGTGCCAGCAGCAAGGACTACGGGGAGACCCAGTACTTC; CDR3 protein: CASSKDYGETQYF